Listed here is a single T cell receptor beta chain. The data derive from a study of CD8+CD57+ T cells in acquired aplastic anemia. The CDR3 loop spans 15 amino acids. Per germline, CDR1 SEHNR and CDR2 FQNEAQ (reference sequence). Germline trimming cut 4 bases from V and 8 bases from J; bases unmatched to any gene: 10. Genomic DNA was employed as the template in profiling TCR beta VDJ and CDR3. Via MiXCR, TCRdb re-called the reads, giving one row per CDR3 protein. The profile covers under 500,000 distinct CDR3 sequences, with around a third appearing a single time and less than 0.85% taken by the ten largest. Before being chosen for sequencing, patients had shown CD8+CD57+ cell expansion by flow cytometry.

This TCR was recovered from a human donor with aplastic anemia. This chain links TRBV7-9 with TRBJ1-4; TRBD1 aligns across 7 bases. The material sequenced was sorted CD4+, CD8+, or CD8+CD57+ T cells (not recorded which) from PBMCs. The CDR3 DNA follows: TGTGCCAGCAGCTACGTCCCAGGGGGTCGGGAAAAACTGTTTTTT. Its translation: CASSYVPGGREKLFF.